The clone carrying this T cell receptor beta chain was detected only a few times. The antigen is not known. These data are taken from a study of blood T cells in healthy people across ages. Study observations and caveats: It was held that the diversity estimates obtained from one million T cells were underestimates.

A second PCR, run for roughly 7 to 12 cycles, used a sample-barcoded 5' primer plus a J-beta primer mix. MiXCR was run by TCRdb on the 5' RACE reads, yielding one entry per CDR3 protein. The sample lists some 750,000 distinct CDR3 sequences, about a fifth occurring once. Looked up from germline, CDR1 is SGHTS and CDR2 is YDEGEE. V dropped 0 bases and J dropped 1; count of bases not matched to a gene: 12. There are 19 residues in the CDR3. The specimen was blood. V is TRBV5-8 and J is TRBJ2-3; the match to TRBD1 covers 9 bases. The TCR originated in a man between 65 and 79 years old in good health. The chain's CDR3 is CASSLVLGQGGGGTDTQYF. The CDR3 DNA follows: TGTGCCAGCAGCTTGGTTCTGGGACAGGGAGGTGGAGGCACAGATACGCAGTATTTT.